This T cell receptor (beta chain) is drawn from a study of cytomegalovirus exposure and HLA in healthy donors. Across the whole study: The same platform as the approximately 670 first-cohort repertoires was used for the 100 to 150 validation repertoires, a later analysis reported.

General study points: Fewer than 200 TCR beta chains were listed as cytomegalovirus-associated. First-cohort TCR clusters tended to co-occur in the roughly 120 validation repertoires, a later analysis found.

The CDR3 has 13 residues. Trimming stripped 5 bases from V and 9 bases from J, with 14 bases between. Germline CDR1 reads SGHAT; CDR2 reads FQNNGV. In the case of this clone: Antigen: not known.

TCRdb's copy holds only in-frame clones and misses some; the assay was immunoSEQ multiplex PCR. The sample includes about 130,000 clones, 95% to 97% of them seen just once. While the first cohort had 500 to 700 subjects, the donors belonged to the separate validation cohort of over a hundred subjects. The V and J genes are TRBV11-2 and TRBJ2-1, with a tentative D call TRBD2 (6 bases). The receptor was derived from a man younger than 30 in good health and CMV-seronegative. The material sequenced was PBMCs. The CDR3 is CASSPLSGVEQFF. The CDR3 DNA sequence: TGTGCCAGCAGCCCGCTATCGGGGGTTGAGCAGTTCTTC.